Presented here are 22 T cell receptor beta chains from one specimen sequenced in a study of monozygotic twins with inflammatory bowel disease. TCRdb re-called the 5' RACE reads and shows each CDR3 protein once, DNA omitted. The sample totals roughly 160,000 distinct CDR3 sequences. The sample taken for sequencing was blood. Source of these receptors: a human donor with ulcerative colitis or Crohn's disease, or a healthy co-twin of an affected twin (not recorded which).

The chain employs TRBV4-3 and TRBJ2-1; TCRdb selects TRBD2, and the lack of DNA leaves this call unchecked. The CDR3 has 13 residues. Germline loops: CDR1 LGHNA, CDR2 YSLEER. The CDR3 reads CASSQDSVSEQFF.

The V and J genes are TRBV5-4 and TRBJ2-1; the D gene TCRdb calls, TRBD2, cannot be checked with no DNA. Germline values: CDR1 SGHNT, CDR2 YYREEE (reference sequence). The length of the CDR3 is 18 residues. The CDR3 sequence: CASSLETSGFKWANEQFF.

This chain connects TRBV20-1 to TRBJ2-7; with no DNA, the TCRdb D assignment of TRBD1 cannot be verified. This CDR3 contains 15 residues. Germline V CDR1 and CDR2: DFQATT, SNEGSKA (reference sequence). CDR3 loop: CSAKNPGQGSYEQYF.

The chain links TRBV2 to TRBJ2-7; checking the TCRdb D call of TRBD1 is not possible without DNA. Germline CDR1 is SNHLY and CDR2 is FYNNEI. The CDR3 contains 14 residues. This CDR3 reads CASGQSGTGFPAYF.

CDR3 sequence reads: CASSLSLSRLREAFF. This rearrangement joins TRBV7-2 to TRBJ1-1; as DNA is missing, the TRBD1 call by TCRdb cannot be tested. This CDR3 has 15 amino acids. Germline-derived CDR1 and CDR2 are SGHTA and FQGNSA.

The chain couples TRBV7-9 to TRBJ1-4; TCRdb returns TRBD1, unconfirmable since there is no DNA. Germline V CDR1 and CDR2: SEHNR, FQNEAQ (reference sequence). The CDR3 extends over 17 amino acids. CDR3 residues: CASSLGWGTGPNEKLFF.

This chain uses TRBV5-1 with TRBJ1-3. The CDR3 has 14 residues. Germline V CDR1 and CDR2: SGHRS, YFSETQ. The CDR3 protein is CASSLLDSGNTIYF.

The chain links TRBV11-3 to TRBJ2-7. The germline V gene has CDR1 SGHNT and CDR2 YENEEA. The CDR3 totals 14 residues. The CDR3 sequence is CASSSGQTSYEQYF.

The chain couples TRBV18 to TRBJ1-5; TCRdb names TRBD1, which stays unverified in the absence of DNA. This CDR3 has 15 residues. Germline V lookup: CDR1 KGHSH, CDR2 LQKENI. The CDR3 sequence: CASSPRRPENQPQHF.

The chain couples TRBV5-6 to TRBJ1-4; there is no DNA to check the TCRdb D call of TRBD1. The germline V gene encodes CDR1 SGHDT and CDR2 YYEEEE. The CDR3 extends over 16 amino acids. The CDR3 is CASSAPGSPANEKLFF.

This sequence joins TRBV7-2 and TRBJ1-5; the D gene TCRdb calls, TRBD1, cannot be checked with no DNA. The CDR3 contains 13 residues. Germline CDR1 and CDR2: SGHTA and FQGNSA. CDR3 in amino acids: CASSLGTYQPQHF.

The V and J genes are TRBV5-1 and TRBJ2-5; the TCRdb D gene call, TRBD1, has no DNA to confirm it. The CDR3 sequence is 16 residues long. Germline V gene sequence: CDR1 SGHRS, CDR2 YFSETQ. This chain's CDR3 is CASRRGGSPRQETQYF.

The chain uses TRBV7-2 and TRBJ2-1; TCRdb indicates TRBD1, and absent DNA this call remains unverified. Germline V CDR1 and CDR2: SGHTA, FQGNSA. The CDR3 covers 17 residues. The CDR3 loop is CASSLPRDRGRYNEQFF.

The V and J genes are TRBV27 and TRBJ1-5; checking the TCRdb D call of TRBD1 is not possible without DNA. The CDR3 runs to 14 residues. Germline V gives CDR1 MNHEY, CDR2 SMNVEV (reference sequence). This CDR3 is CTSSPDSGNQPQHF.

This chain links TRBV12-3 or TRBV12-4 with TRBJ1-2; TCRdb proposes TRBD1, but this gene call is untestable without DNA. This CDR3 is 15 amino acids long. This CDR3 is CASSRFRGAGYGYTF.

The chain carries TRBV20-1 and TRBJ2-1; there is no DNA to check the TCRdb D call of TRBD2. The CDR3 has 15 residues. Germline V gene lookup returns CDR1 DFQATT and CDR2 SNEGSKA (reference sequence). The CDR3 sequence is CSARTGLAAHNEQFF.

The CDR3 spells CASSREGQGGTQYF. V gene TRBV2 combines with J gene TRBJ2-5; with no DNA, the TCRdb D assignment of TRBD1 cannot be verified. Germline CDR1 reads SNHLY; CDR2 reads FYNNEI. The CDR3 sequence is 14 residues long.

V gene TRBV3-1 combines with J gene TRBJ2-5; without DNA, the TCRdb call of TRBD1 cannot be checked. The CDR3 covers 15 residues. CDR1 is LGHDT, CDR2 YNNKEL, per germline (reference sequence). The CDR3 spells CASSPRDRSQETQYF.

The genes are TRBV5-1 and TRBJ2-1. The germline V gene has CDR1 SGHRS and CDR2 YFSETQ. This CDR3 contains 16 residues. This CDR3 reads CASSLVTLGLRDEQFF.

This chain connects TRBV11-2 to TRBJ2-2. Germline V gene data show CDR1 as SGHAT and CDR2 as FQNNGV. The CDR3 runs to 15 residues. The CDR3 reads CASSFSGPHTGELFF.

The chain couples TRBV24-1 to TRBJ2-5; TCRdb's assignment of TRBD2 cannot be checked, as there is no DNA. Looked up from germline, CDR1 is KGHDR and CDR2 is SFDVKD. The CDR3 is 16 amino acids. The CDR3 region is CATSISTSGGGETQYF.

V gene TRBV20-1 combines with J gene TRBJ2-7. The CDR3 runs 11 residues. The V gene's germline CDR1 is DFQATT and CDR2 SNEGSKA (reference sequence). CDR3: CSATLYDEQYF.